The T cell receptor beta chain described here comes from a study of blood T cell repertoires in COVID-19. At the level of the study: Samples came from the United States, Italy and Spain, spanning acute and convalescent COVID-19. T cells, B-cell-depleted T cells, or PBMCs supplied cDNA or gDNA.

Germline V gene lookup returns CDR1 SGHNT and CDR2 YENEEA. The CDR3 covers 15 residues. The junction had 9 bases not matched to a gene; V was cut back by 7 bases and J by 5 bases. Original analysis: Estimation of nucleated cell counts relied on the amplification of reference gene primers. Profiling relied on immunoSEQ multiplex PCR, and the TCRdb table lists in-frame clones only, not all of them. The V and J calls and clone size were taken over from that table, and D and trimming were inferred from the DNA. The data hold approximately 330,000 clones, with roughly 90% observed a single time. Patients at the Seattle site were enrolled during active infection and followed longitudinally.

This clonotype was obtained from a man under 40 with COVID-19, enrolled during active disease. This sequence joins TRBV11-3 and TRBJ2-7; TRBD2 matches 12 bases. Source material: peripheral blood. CDR3 coding DNA: TGTGCCAGCAAGTCGAGACTAGCGGGAGCCCACGAGCAGTACTTC. Encoded protein: CASKSRLAGAHEQYF.